One and the same sample provided the 21 T cell receptor beta chains below, sequenced in a study of T cells in Graves' hyperthyroidism and ophthalmopathy. The TCR beta CDR3 regions underwent amplification using RNA transcripts as the source. First-round RT-PCR targeting the TCR CDR3 was performed with the HTBI primer set. MiXCR, applied by TCRdb to the multiplex PCR reads, yields one record per CDR3 protein. The data contain fewer than 350,000 distinct CDR3 sequences, 21% of them singletons. Input material: blood. The receptors originated from a woman aged 50 to 65 with Graves' hyperthyroidism.

This clonotype was seen at least ten times. The chain has TRBV10-3 and TRBJ1-5; D gene unclear. V dropped 3 bases and J dropped 2 bases, with 11 bases sitting between them. Germline loops: CDR1 ENHRY, CDR2 SYGVKD. This CDR3 contains 15 residues. The CDR3 coding sequence is TGTGCCATCAGTGATCGGAAGGGAGGCAATCAGCCCCAGCATTTT. It codes for CAISDRKGGNQPQHF.

This clonotype was seen repeatedly, ten times or more. The rearrangement uses TRBV15 and TRBJ2-5; TRBD1 or TRBD2 may be the D gene (5 bases each). Germline V lookup: CDR1 LNHNV, CDR2 YYDKDF (reference sequence). CDR3 size: 14 residues. V dropped 1 base and J dropped 5 bases, with 11 bases sitting between them. The CDR3: CATSRGGTGETQYF. CDR3 nucleotides: TGTGCCACCAGCAGAGGGGGGACCGGGGAGACCCAGTACTTC.

This clonotype appeared many times. V and J are TRBV20-1 and TRBJ2-7; D perhaps matches TRBD1 (5 bases). V was cut by 5 bases and J by 3 bases, with 11 bases left in between. Germline values: CDR1 DFQATT, CDR2 SNEGSKA (reference sequence). This CDR3 contains 12 residues. As DNA, the CDR3 is TGCAGTGCTGAAGACAGTTACTACGAGCAGTACTTC. It encodes CSAEDSYYEQYF.

At least ten counts were recorded for this clonotype. The rearrangement links TRBV28 to TRBJ2-7, with D possibly called TRBD1 or TRBD2 (5 bases each). This CDR3 contains 15 residues. V was shortened by 6 bases and J by 6 bases, with 21 bases between the two germline ends. Per the germline V gene, CDR1 is MDHEN and CDR2 is SYDVKM. The CDR3 DNA follows: TGTGCCAGCAGCCTTTCAGGGTTAGGAGGTCTCGAGCAGTACTTC. Its protein is CASSLSGLGGLEQYF.

This chain uses TRBV28 with TRBJ2-7, with 10 bases that match TRBD1. The CDR3 has 18 amino acids. Germline V lookup: CDR1 MDHEN, CDR2 SYDVKM. The J segment lost 2 bases and the V segment lost 3 bases, leaving 13 bases of the junction unmatched. The CDR3 region has the DNA TGTGCCAGCAGTTTTAGGGGACAGGGGTTACGGAGCACCTACGAGCAGTACTTC. Its translation is CASSFRGQGLRSTYEQYF. The full variable domain, its missing parts supplied by reference TRBV28 and TRBJ2-7, is DVKVTQSSRYLVKRTGEKVFLECVQDMDHENMFWYRQDPGLGLRLIYFSYDVKMKEKGDIPEGYSVSREKKERFSLILESASTNQTSMYLCASSFRGQGLRSTYEQYFGPGTRLTVT.

This clonotype was seen repeatedly, ten times or more. The gene calls are TRBV5-1 and TRBJ2-7; D uncertain. V lost 4 bases and J 3 bases, leaving 8 bases between the germline ends. Germline V gene sequence: CDR1 SGHRS, CDR2 YFSETQ. The CDR3 runs 12 residues. CDR3 loop: CASSLIGYEQYF. DNA of the CDR3: TGCGCCAGCAGCCTAATTGGCTACGAGCAGTACTTC.

The table lists this clonotype with a few counts. This chain's CDR3 is CASSLRPGGMNEQYF. CDR3 DNA sequence: TGCGCCAGCAGCTTGAGGCCAGGGGGGATGAACGAGCAGTACTTC. The chain has TRBV5-1 and TRBJ2-7; tentative D call: TRBD1 (7 bases). V shed 1 base and J shed 5 bases, with 16 bases lying between them. Germline CDR1 and CDR2: SGHRS and YFSETQ. CDR3 length: 15 residues.

With respect to this clonotype: Since a much larger clone is just one base distant, this may be a read error. J is TRBJ1-4 and V is TRBV3-1; D is unclear. Per germline, CDR1 LGHDT and CDR2 YNNKEL (reference sequence). There are 14 residues in the CDR3. The CDR3 reads CASNQDNGRGKLFF. The CDR3, as DNA: TGTGCCAGCAACCAAGATAACGGAAGAGGAAAACTGTTTTTT.

This clonotype was detected once. The chain employs TRBV3-1 and TRBJ2-1, with TRBD2 matching over 7 bases. Germline assignment: CDR1 LGHDT and CDR2 YNNKEL (reference sequence). V shed 1 base, J shed 10 bases, and the junction held 13 bases outside the gene matches. The CDR3 sequence is 16 residues long. The CDR3 DNA follows: TGTGCCAGCAGCCAAGGCCAAGCGGGGCTCCCGGGCGAGCAGTTCTTC. Its translation: CASSQGQAGLPGEQFF.

This clonotype was picked up many times. V gene TRBV6-1 combines with J gene TRBJ2-3, with 7 bases that match TRBD2. CDR3 length equals 12 residues. Per the germline V gene, CDR1 is MNHNS and CDR2 is SASEGT. The V gene end was trimmed by 6 bases and the J gene end by 5 bases; junction bases not matched to a gene: 2. CDR3 in amino acids: CASSIAGDTQYF. The DNA for the CDR3 is TGTGCCAGCAGCATAGCGGGAGATACGCAGTATTTT.

This clonotype was observed at least ten times. V is TRBV6-1 and J is TRBJ1-6; D gene ambiguous. V shed 5 bases and J shed 0 bases, with 11 bases lying between them. CDR3 length: 16 amino acids. Germline lookup yields CDR1 MNHNS and CDR2 SASEGT. CDR3 bases: TGTGCCAGCAGTCCCTTTGGGAGCTCCTATAATTCACCCCTCCACTTT. Protein: CASSPFGSSYNSPLHF.

The chain employs TRBV7-8 and TRBJ2-7; D possibly corresponds to TRBD1 (6 bases). Trimming removed 8 bases at V and 0 bases at J, with 14 bases between. The germline CDR1 and CDR2 sequences are SGHVS and FQNEAQ. The CDR3 totals 14 residues. The DNA for the CDR3 is TGTGCCAGCCGTCCCGCGGACAGCTCCTACGAGCAGTACTTC. Protein: CASRPADSSYEQYF.

There are many counts of this clonotype. V gene TRBV5-1 combines with J gene TRBJ2-7; 8 nucleotides line up with TRBD1. The trim removed 4 bases at V and 2 bases at J, leaving 8 bases unmatched. The CDR3 has 15 amino acids. In germline, CDR1 is SGHRS, CDR2 YFSETQ. The CDR3 here is CASSPEGQAAYEQYF. The CDR3 DNA reads as TGCGCCAGCAGCCCTGAGGGACAGGCGGCCTACGAGCAGTACTTC. The full variable domain, in which reference TRBV5-1 and TRBJ2-7 provide the parts outside the CDR3, is KAGVTQTPRYLIKTRGQQVTLSCSPISGHRSVSWYQQTPGQGLQFLFEYFSETQRNKGNFPGRFSGRQFSNSRSEMNVSTLELGDSALYLCASSPEGQAAYEQYFGPGTRLTVT.

This clonotype has ten or more counts. The CDR3 reads CASSPRSTRPDTQYF. In DNA form, the CDR3 reads TGTGCCAGCAGCCCGCGCTCAACTAGGCCAGATACGCAGTATTTT. This rearrangement joins TRBV7-2 to TRBJ2-3, with D maybe TRBD2 (5 bases). The CDR3 is 15 residues long. Trimming took off 5 bases at V and 4 bases at J, with 16 bases between the two ends. Germline CDR1 and CDR2: SGHTA and FQGNSA.

This clonotype was observed many times. The chain combines TRBV3-1 with TRBJ1-5; no definite D call. Germline V gene sequence: CDR1 LGHDT, CDR2 YNNKEL (reference sequence). CDR3 length: 14 residues. V was pared by 4 bases and J by 2 bases, with 9 bases between. DNA of the CDR3: TGTGCCAGCAGCCCCAGAGGAGGCAATCAGCCCCAGCATTTT. Its protein product is CASSPRGGNQPQHF.

There are many counts of this clonotype. Written as DNA, the CDR3 is TGTGCCAGCAGCCCCCAAGCTTGGGCAGGGGATGCAGATACGCAGTATTTT. Amino acids: CASSPQAWAGDADTQYF. This chain joins TRBV13 and TRBJ2-3; possible D gene TRBD1, 6 bases. The CDR3 contains 17 residues. CDR1 and CDR2 (germline): PRHDT, FYEKMQ (reference sequence). The V and J ends lost 5 bases and 4 bases respectively, with 22 bases between them.

The chain recombines TRBV12-3 or TRBV12-4 with TRBJ1-3; weak D call: TRBD1 (5 bases). The CDR3 is 14 residues long. V lost 6 bases and J 2 bases, leaving 11 bases between the germline ends. The CDR3 spells CASRRGTAGNTIYF. CDR3 coding DNA: TGTGCCAGCAGGCGTGGGACGGCTGGAAACACCATATATTTT.

The table lists this clonotype with many counts. The CDR3 protein is CASSYSISRLSSYEQYF. The CDR3 DNA sequence: TGTGCCAGCAGTTACTCGATCTCCCGCCTGAGCTCCTACGAGCAGTACTTC. The chain has TRBV6-5 and TRBJ2-7, with D unclear. Looked up from germline, CDR1 is MNHEY and CDR2 is SVGAGI. This CDR3 has 17 amino acids. V was trimmed by 0 bases and J by 0 bases, leaving 15 bases between them.

This clonotype has at least ten counts. The chain combines TRBV28 with TRBJ2-7; D is possibly TRBD1 or TRBD2 (5 bases each). CDR1 and CDR2 (germline): MDHEN, SYDVKM. Trimming removed 7 bases at V and 2 bases at J, with 12 bases between. The CDR3 loop spans 13 amino acids. The CDR3 nucleotides are TGTGCCAGCAATCCCGGGGCGACCTACGAGCAGTACTTC. It codes for CASNPGATYEQYF.

In this sample, this clonotype turned up many times. The V gene is TRBV6-1, the J gene TRBJ1-1; D uncertain. The CDR3 extends over 13 amino acids. V was pared by 5 bases and J by 6 bases, with 13 bases between. Germline CDR1 reads MNHNS; CDR2 reads SASEGT. The CDR3 DNA is TGTGCCAGCAGTCCGGCGCCGGTCCCTGAAGCTTTCTTT. Protein: CASSPAPVPEAFF.

This clonotype was detected many times. The chain uses TRBV2 and TRBJ1-1; 9 nucleotides match TRBD1. Germline lookup yields CDR1 SNHLY and CDR2 FYNNEI. The CDR3 loop spans 15 amino acids. V dropped 4 bases and J dropped 5; count of bases not matched to a gene: 8. CDR3 DNA sequence: TGTGCCAGCAGTGCCACGGGACAGGGTTCGACTGAAGCTTTCTTT. Translation: CASSATGQGSTEAFF.